This T cell receptor (beta chain) was sequenced during a study of T cells in Graves' hyperthyroidism and ophthalmopathy. This clonotype was picked up a small number of times. Its target is not known. A read error may explain this, as a much larger clone is one base away. With a duration under 2 months, the hyperthyroidism was newly diagnosed in patients aged 18 to 65. Cells are PBMCs isolated from about 10 ml of fresh blood. Study conclusions and caveats: Ophthalmopathy got predicted by the model a median about 6.7 months before its onset.

Amplified TCR beta CDR3 regions came from RNA transcripts. During a first-round RT-PCR of the TCR CDR3, the HTBI primer set was used. TCRdb re-called the multiplex PCR reads through MiXCR, storing one row per CDR3 protein. The table includes more than 350,000 distinct CDR3 sequences, about 16% detected once. The sequenced sample was blood. This sequence was found in a woman aged 25 to 45 with Graves' hyperthyroidism.

The CDR3 DNA reads as TGTGCCAGCAGCTTATCCGACGTCGGCTCCTACGAGCAGTACTTC. This codes for CASSLSDVGSYEQYF. The J gene is TRBJ2-7, the V gene TRBV11-2; D uncertain. V lost 2 bases and J lost 0, with 11 bases in between. Germline V gene lookup returns CDR1 SGHAT and CDR2 FQNNGV. This CDR3 comprises 15 residues.